This T cell receptor (beta chain) was sequenced for a study of regulatory dendritic cells for organ transplantation. Overall study: Regulatory dendritic cells were monocyte-derived, receiving vitamin D3 on days 0 and 4 and IL-10 on day 4. General study findings and limits: Of resting T cell subsets, memory CD8+ had the most alloreactive clonotypes.

Sorted subsets were CFSE-labeled and cultured four to five days with allogeneic dendritic cells. Per the germline V gene, CDR1 is SSHAT and CDR2 is FNYEAQ (reference sequence). The CDR3 is 14 residues long. The method was immunoSEQ multiplex PCR; TCRdb's version includes in-frame clones alone and lacks a portion of them. The data contain fewer than 25,000 clones, 70% to 90% of them singletons. Points on this clone: Its antigen is not known. The junction and the germline gene differ at one end; a read error may be behind it.

The chain joins TRBV7-7 to TRBJ2-5; 10 bases align to TRBD2. Input material: naive CD4+ T cells from blood cultured with regulatory dendritic cells. Subset specified: CD45RA+ naive T cells. The source is a human donor in good health. CDR3 nucleotide sequence: TGTGCTAGCAGCTTAGCGGGAGGAGTTGAGACCCAGTACTTC. This translates into CASSLAGGVETQYF.